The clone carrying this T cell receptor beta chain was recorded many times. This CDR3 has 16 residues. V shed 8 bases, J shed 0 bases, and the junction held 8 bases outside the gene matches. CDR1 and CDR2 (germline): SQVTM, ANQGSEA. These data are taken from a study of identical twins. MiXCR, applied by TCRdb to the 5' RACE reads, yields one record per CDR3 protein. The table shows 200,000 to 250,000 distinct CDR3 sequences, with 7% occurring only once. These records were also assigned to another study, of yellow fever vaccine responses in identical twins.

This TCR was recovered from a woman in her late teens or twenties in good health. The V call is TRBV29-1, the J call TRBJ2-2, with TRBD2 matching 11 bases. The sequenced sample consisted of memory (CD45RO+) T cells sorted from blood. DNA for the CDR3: TGCAGCATCATAGCGGGGGGGTCGGCGAACACCGGGGAGCTGTTTTTT. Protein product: CSIIAGGSANTGELFF.